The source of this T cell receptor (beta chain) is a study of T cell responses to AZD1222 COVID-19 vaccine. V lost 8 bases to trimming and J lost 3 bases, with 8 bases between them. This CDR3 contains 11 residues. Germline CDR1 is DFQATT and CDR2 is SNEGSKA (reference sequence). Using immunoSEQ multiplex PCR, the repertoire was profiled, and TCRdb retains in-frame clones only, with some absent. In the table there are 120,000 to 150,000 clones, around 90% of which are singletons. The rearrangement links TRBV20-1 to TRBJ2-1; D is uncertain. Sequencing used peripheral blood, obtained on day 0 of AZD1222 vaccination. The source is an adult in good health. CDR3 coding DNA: TGCAGTCTTGATAGCTACAATGAGCAGTTCTTC. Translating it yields CSLDSYNEQFF.